The present entry profiles one TCR beta chain with its context. There is no known antigen for this receptor. No much larger clonotype is one base removed from it; base qualities were not supplied. The data stem from a study of tumor-infiltrating lymphocytes in primary liver carcinoma (TCRdb year 2017). Background on the whole study: Of the five patients (three men and two women, aged 30 to 69 years), four had hepatocellular carcinoma and one had combined HCC and intrahepatic cholangiocarcinoma. The tumors of the five patients were staged as T1-T3 N0M0, with maximum diameters ranging from roughly 4 to 11 cm. Each sample produced about 3.5 to 7.5 million productive TCRbeta reads, and read depth showed no significant difference between tissue types. Across five regions of each liver tumor, along with adjacent normal tissue and blood, the study brought together TCRbeta repertoire sequencing, expression microarrays and whole-exome sequencing. TCRbeta repertoire sequencing covered about 35 specimens from 5 patients: approximately 25 tumor regions, 5 adjacent noncancerous liver tissues and 5 peripheral blood samples. Agilent mRNA microarray profiling was performed on the 25 tumor region samples to relate TCRbeta repertoire diversity to the local molecular phenotype. Technical replicate repertoires showed high reproducibility, with mean shared-clone rates approximately 0.87 and correlation coefficients above 0.95.

Beyond this particular receptor, the publication reports: Only about 7.5-24% of top clones were found in all five regions of a tumor, suggesting spatial heterogeneity of tumor-infiltrating T cells. The top 250 clones made up a significantly larger repertoire fraction in tumors than in blood (p = 0.039). Only the TCR beta chain was sequenced, so true repertoire diversity is likely underestimated because unpaired alpha chains were not captured. With just five patients in the study, the authors point out that the findings should be validated in a larger study. Comparison of CD4+ and CD8+ T cell repertoires was precluded by the use of bulk unsorted samples. Consistent with antigen-driven expansion, pairs of tumor regions showed higher repertoire overlap (mean around 36%) than either tumor-adjacent pairs (about 17%) or tumor-blood pairs (approximately 15%).

Without any cell sorting, total RNA and DNA were extracted together from roughly 20-30 mg of bulk tissue using the AllPrep DNA/RNA mini kit. A handful of patients with histopathologically diagnosed primary liver carcinoma underwent surgical resection in China between 2015 and 2016. Patients had chronic HBV infection and were treatment-naive at sampling. Each tumor was sampled at five spatially separated regions: the tumor centre plus the superior, inferior, left-lateral and right-lateral poles. Histological examination found more than 80% viable tumor cells in every tumor sample. Fresh tumor and adjacent tissue pieces were bisected; one half was stored in RNAlater at -80°C, the other sent for histology. A constant-region primer and ProtoScript II reverse transcriptase were used to reverse-transcribe TCRbeta-specific cDNA from 500 ng total RNA. Three nested multiplex PCR rounds, following a slightly modified ARM-PCR procedure, were used to build the TCRbeta libraries. The first two PCR rounds used multiplex TRBV1-TRBV30 forward primers with a Cbeta reverse primer, each for roughly 10 cycles. Sample barcodes and Illumina adapters were added in a final 25-cycle PCR with Deep VentR polymerase. Before sequencing, amplicons between 200 and 500 bp were purified from gel using a QIAquick gel extraction kit. An Illumina HiSeq 2500 was used to sequence the TCRbeta amplicons with 250-bp paired-end reads. As for the authors' bioinformatics: Quality trimming of reads was performed with Trimmomatic v0.33, and paired reads were merged with FLASH v1.2.11 so that full CDR3 sequences could be recovered. V, D and J germline segments were assigned to the rearranged TCRbeta sequences by MiGEC v1.2.1b. VDJtools v1.0.0 computed clonotype statistics and Shannon-Wiener diversity indices. Except for diversity analysis, only each sample's 250 most abundant clonotypes were used in subsequent analyses to reduce sampling bias. TCRdb applied fastp at Q25 and MiXCR to the public reads, then kept only in-frame beta chains. CDR3 protein duplicates are merged, each entry listing the most common genes and DNA. The V and J calls were determined by TCRdb, not by the authors. The sample profile shows 90,000 to 150,000 distinct CDR3 sequences; about 59% of them were found once. The ten top clones hold approximately 9.7% of the sample.

Based on the germline V gene, the CDR1 and CDR2 sequences are MDHEN and SYDVKM. V and J lose 5 bases and 0 bases, and a span of 17 bases separates them. Spanning cysteine to phenylalanine, the CDR3 consists of 16 amino acids. Just CDR3 DNA is preserved here, 48 bases in frame from base 1. Sequenced material: liver tumor tissue from sampling region 1. Reading the label with the study, this specimen's cell subset or site is: tumor region T1, superior pole. The clonotype was recovered from a woman between 55 and 75 years old with primary liver carcinoma and hepatitis B virus infection. The rearranged segments are TRBV28 and TRBJ2-7, and the D gene may be TRBD1, 6 bases matching. The DNA sequence is given as TGTGCCAGCAGTGTCCCCCGGACAGATACCTCCTACGAGCAGTACTTC. Translated, this is CASSVPRTDTSYEQYF.